The 19 T cell receptor beta chains given below trace back to one sample, sequenced in a study of control samples from healthy donors and cancer patients (dated by TCRdb to 2020 to 2022). The receptor library was made with the immunoSEQ multiplex PCR assay. This is the immuneACCESS table as TCRdb keeps it, with only in-frame sequences that have V and J called. A part of the clones is gone; compared with another copy, unresolved V genes explain less than half, and the rest is unexplained. The table for this sample lists under 150,000 clones; roughly 92% of them were counted only once. The ten largest clonotypes hold around 10% of the sample. Sequencing was performed on blood. These receptors were obtained from a young man in good health.

This clone was seen a single time. In the same sample, other DNA sequences code for this CDR3. This chain uses TRBV7-6 with TRBJ2-1, with D maybe TRBD2 (5 bases). Trimming cost V 5 bases and J 7 bases, with 9 bases left between them. Germline CDR1 and CDR2: SGHVS and FNYEAQ. This CDR3 has 12 residues. The chain's CDR3 is CASSRGGNEQFF. The DNA for the CDR3 is TGTGCCAGCAGCCGCGGAGGAAATGAGCAGTTCTTC.

In this sample, this clone turned up once. The chain employs TRBV2 and TRBJ1-1, with TRBD1 as a possible D gene (5 bases). The CDR3 contains 13 residues. Between the trimmed V and J ends, which lost 6 bases and 1 base, there was a span of 9 bases. The germline V gene has CDR1 SNHLY and CDR2 FYNNEI. CDR3 region: CASRTETNTEAFF. DNA for the CDR3: TGTGCCAGCAGGACAGAAACGAACACTGAAGCTTTCTTT.

The V and J genes are TRBV28 and TRBJ1-5; 8 bases match TRBD1. CDR1 MDHEN and CDR2 SYDVKM come from the germline V gene. This CDR3 region has 14 residues. Germline trimming cut 8 bases from V and 2 bases from J; bases unmatched to any gene: 5. CDR3 DNA: TGTGCCAGCTATGGACAGGGACGCAATCAGCCCCAGCATTTT. This encodes CASYGQGRNQPQHF.

This chain uses TRBV19 with TRBJ1-5; D gene uncertain. This CDR3 comprises 17 residues. V was trimmed by 3 bases and J by 0 bases, leaving 15 bases between them. Per germline, CDR1 LNHDA and CDR2 SQIVND (reference sequence). CDR3 region: CASSIFGVSSSNQPQHF. The CDR3 DNA sequence: TGTGCCAGTAGTATTTTTGGGGTATCTAGTAGCAATCAGCCCCAGCATTTT.

The chain recombines TRBV28 with TRBJ1-4, with 9 nucleotides matching TRBD1. Trimming cost V 6 bases and J 3 bases; bases outside gene matches: 5. CDR3 length equals 15 residues. CDR1 is MDHEN, CDR2 SYDVKM, per germline. The CDR3 sequence: CASRATGGPNEKLFF. The CDR3 region has the DNA TGTGCCAGCAGAGCGACAGGGGGGCCTAATGAAAAACTGTTTTTT.

V and J are TRBV5-4 and TRBJ2-2; the D gene is possibly TRBD1 (5 bases). V lost 2 bases, J lost 7 bases, and 9 bases lay in between. Germline-derived CDR1 and CDR2 are SGHNT and YYREEE (reference sequence). This CDR3 is built from 13 residues. CDR3 sequence (DNA): TGTGCCAGCAGCTTTGGGGCCGGCGGGGAGCTGTTTTTT. It specifies CASSFGAGGELFF.

This clone was detected once. The chain links TRBV28 to TRBJ2-1; a possible D gene is TRBD2 (5 bases). The ends were cut back, 5 bases at V and 4 bases at J, with 18 bases in the middle. Germline loops: CDR1 MDHEN, CDR2 SYDVKM. The CDR3 sequence is 16 residues long. The CDR3 region has the DNA TGTGCCAGCAGTCCCCCCCACTTTGGGAGTTACAATGAGCAGTTCTTC. It specifies CASSPPHFGSYNEQFF.

The rearrangement links TRBV27 to TRBJ2-5, with D tentatively TRBD2 (5 bases). Germline values: CDR1 MNHEY, CDR2 SMNVEV (reference sequence). Trimming cost V 8 bases and J 2 bases, with 21 bases left between them. CDR3 length: 16 amino acids. The CDR3 reads CASYSVVSGGQETQYF. Written as DNA, the CDR3 is TGTGCCAGCTACTCCGTTGTCAGCGGCGGTCAAGAGACCCAGTACTTC.

The chain uses TRBV7-2 and TRBJ2-7; 7 nucleotides agree with TRBD2. Germline V gives CDR1 SGHTA, CDR2 FQGNSA. V shed 0 bases, J shed 0 bases, and the junction held 2 bases outside the gene matches. CDR3 length: 15 residues. CDR3 nucleotide sequence: TGTGCCAGCAGCTTAGCACGGGAGGTCTCCTACGAGCAGTACTTC. Translation gives CASSLAREVSYEQYF.

This chain joins TRBV18 and TRBJ1-6; D remains unclear. Germline V lookup: CDR1 KGHSH, CDR2 LQKENI. Trimming pared 0 bases from V and 6 bases from J, leaving 9 bases between. The CDR3 has 15 amino acids. Here the CDR3 reads CASSPPRAVNSPLHF. The CDR3 DNA reads TGTGCCAGCTCACCACCGAGGGCCGTTAATTCACCCCTCCACTTT. The whole variable domain, remainder taken from reference TRBV18 and TRBJ1-6, is NAGVMQNPRHLVRRRGQEARLRCSPMKGHSHVYWYRQLPEEGLKFMVYLQKENIIDESGMPKERFSAEFPKEGPSILRIQQVVRGDSAAYFCASSPPRAVNSPLHFGNGTRLTVT.

The rearrangement joins TRBV11-2 to TRBJ2-7, with D unclear. CDR1 and CDR2 from the germline V gene are SGHAT and FQNNGV. The CDR3 has 11 amino acids. V lost 3 bases and J 3 bases, leaving 3 bases between the germline ends. The CDR3 protein is CASSLRYEQYF. In DNA form, the CDR3 reads TGTGCCAGCAGCTTGCGCTACGAGCAGTACTTC.

J is TRBJ1-2 and V is TRBV7-9, with 10 bases aligning to TRBD1. Germline lookup yields CDR1 SEHNR and CDR2 FQNEAQ (reference sequence). V was pared by 4 bases and J by 6 bases, with 2 bases of the junction left unmatched. The CDR3 is 13 residues long. In DNA form, the CDR3 reads TGTGCCAGCAGCTCTGACAGGGGGCATGGCTACACCTTC. Protein: CASSSDRGHGYTF.

This rearrangement joins TRBV7-9 to TRBJ2-7, with 14 bases fitting TRBD2. Germline V gene lookup returns CDR1 SEHNR and CDR2 FQNEAQ (reference sequence). This CDR3 has 17 residues. The V gene end was trimmed by 0 bases and the J gene end by 5 bases; junction bases not matched to a gene: 6. The DNA for the CDR3 is TGTGCCAGCAGCTTAGCCGGACTAGCGGGAGGAATCGACGAGCAGTACTTC. Its translation: CASSLAGLAGGIDEQYF.

The V gene is TRBV21-1, the J gene TRBJ2-1. TRBV21-1 is a pseudogene locus. This CDR3 comprises 11 residues. CDR3 sequence reads: CASSGPTGPLF. Here the CDR3 DNA reads TGTGCCAGCAGCGGACCGACGGGACCACTCTTC.

The genes are TRBV18 and TRBJ1-6; D is possibly TRBD1 (6 bases). Deletions cut 2 bases from V and 7 bases from J, with 15 bases between. In germline, CDR1 is KGHSH, CDR2 LQKENI. The CDR3 spans 16 residues. CDR3 protein: CASSPGPQGYNSPLHF. CDR3 bases: TGTGCCAGCTCACCAGGGCCCCAGGGGTACAATTCACCCCTCCACTTT.

The table lists this clone with a count of one. This chain links TRBV28 with TRBJ2-3; 7 positions agree with TRBD2. Germline values: CDR1 MDHEN, CDR2 SYDVKM. The trim removed 5 bases at V and 1 base at J, leaving 9 bases unmatched. The CDR3 is made up of 16 amino acids. The DNA of the CDR3 is TGTGCCAGCAGTCACCTCCCTAGCGGACGCACAGATACGCAGTATTTT. Its translation is CASSHLPSGRTDTQYF.

The chain joins TRBV7-8 to TRBJ2-1; D ambiguous. V gave up 5 bases and J gave up 0 bases, with 8 bases separating them. The germline V gene has CDR1 SGHVS and CDR2 FQNEAQ. This CDR3 has 14 residues. The CDR3 region has the DNA TGTGCCAGCAGCCCCCTCGGCTCCTACAATGAGCAGTTCTTC. Translation: CASSPLGSYNEQFF.

This chain links TRBV5-4 with TRBJ2-5; 10 bases are shared with TRBD2. Trimming cost V 0 bases and J 4 bases; bases outside gene matches: 6. This CDR3 comprises 16 residues. Germline-derived CDR1 and CDR2 are SGHNT and YYREEE (reference sequence). CDR3 sequence (DNA): TGTGCCAGCAGCTTGGGCCTAGCGGGAGAAGGAGAGACCCAGTACTTC. Amino acid sequence: CASSLGLAGEGETQYF.

The rearrangement links TRBV30 to TRBJ2-3; possibly TRBD1 for D (6 bases). Germline CDR1 is GTSNPN and CDR2 is SVGIG (reference sequence). Trimming stripped 4 bases from V and 0 bases from J, with 11 bases between. The CDR3 consists of 14 residues. CDR3 amino acids: CAWNRVMSTDTQYF. As DNA, the CDR3 is TGTGCCTGGAACAGGGTGATGAGCACAGATACGCAGTATTTT.